The clone carrying this T cell receptor (beta chain) showed up many times. Its target is not known. This sample was taken from a study of T cells in Graves' hyperthyroidism and ophthalmopathy. This CDR3 comprises 13 residues. Germline V CDR1 and CDR2: MDHEN, SYDVKM. The V gene lost 3 bases and the J gene lost 8 bases, with 13 bases spanning the gap. It was RNA transcripts that yielded the amplified TCR beta CDR3 regions. A set of HTBI primers served as the primers for a first-round RT-PCR of the TCR CDR3. Each CDR3 protein gets one entry after TCRdb re-called the multiplex PCR reads with MiXCR. This sample has roughly 380,000 distinct CDR3 sequences; approximately 15% occur once, and the top ten carry less than 25%. Regarding the study as a whole: Ophthalmopathy got predicted by the model a median roughly 6.4 months before its onset.

Lactation, pregnancy, other autoimmune disease or uncontrolled infection led to exclusion of patients. Drawn at first hyperthyroidism diagnosis, the blood sample preceded any ophthalmopathy symptoms. The specimen sequenced was blood. The clonotype comes from a man younger than 45 with Graves' hyperthyroidism that later progressed to Graves' ophthalmopathy. This chain connects TRBV28 to TRBJ1-2; D unresolved. DNA for the CDR3: TGTGCCAGCAGTTTGGGGTTCTCGGGAGGCTACACCTTC. As protein: CASSLGFSGGYTF.